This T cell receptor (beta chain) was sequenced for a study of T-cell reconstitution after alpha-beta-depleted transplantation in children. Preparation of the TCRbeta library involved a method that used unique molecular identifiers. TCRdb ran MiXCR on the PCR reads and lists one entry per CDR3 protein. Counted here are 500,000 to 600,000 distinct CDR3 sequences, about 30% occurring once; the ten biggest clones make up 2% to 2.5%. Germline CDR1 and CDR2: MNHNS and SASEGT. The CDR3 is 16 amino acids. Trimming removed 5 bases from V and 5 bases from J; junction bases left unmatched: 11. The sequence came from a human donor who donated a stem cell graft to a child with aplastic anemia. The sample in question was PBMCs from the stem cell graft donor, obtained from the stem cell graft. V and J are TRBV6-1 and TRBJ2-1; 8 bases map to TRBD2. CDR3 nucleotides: TGTGCCAGCAGTCGAAGCGGGAGTTGGGCCCACAATGAGCAGTTCTTC. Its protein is CASSRSGSWAHNEQFF.